This T cell receptor (beta chain) was sequenced in a study of control samples from healthy donors and cancer patients. V was trimmed by 0 bases and J by 5 bases, leaving 7 bases between them. Germline V gives CDR1 SGHVS, CDR2 FQNEAQ. This CDR3 spans 13 amino acids. Using immunoSEQ multiplex PCR, the repertoire was profiled, and TCRdb retains in-frame clones only, with some absent. The sample holds 150,000 to 200,000 clones, approximately 93% seen once. The sample taken for sequencing was blood. The V call is TRBV7-8, the J call TRBJ1-1; D remains ambiguous. This receptor was obtained from a woman aged 40-49 years in good health. The CDR3 nucleotides read TGTGCCAGCAGCTTAGCGGAGGAGACTGAAGCTTTCTTT. It specifies CASSLAEETEAFF.